This is a list of T cell receptor beta chains from one sample in a study of blood T cell repertoires in COVID-19. The data were produced by immunoSEQ multiplex PCR, yet TCRdb's version contains in-frame clones alone and is incomplete. The sample has about 270,000 clones; 83% are singletons. The sequencing sample was made of peripheral blood. All receptors derive from a woman aged 45-59 years who had recovered from COVID-19. Both conserved end residues are part of each CDR3. The order of the fields is D gene, V gene, J gene, clone size, CDR3 DNA, CDR3 protein. The D gene is left open where the match is weak. Clone size is stated in some rows and not others, as once, few, many or a class when expanded.

NA,TRBV6-5,TRBJ1-2,NA,TGTGCCAGCAATCCGGGGGATGGGGGGAACTATGGCTACACCTTC,CASNPGDGGNYGYTF
TRBD2,TRBV4-3,TRBJ2-7,once,TGCGCCAGCAGCCATGAAGCGGGAGGGTACTACGAGCAGTACTTC,CASSHEAGGYYEQYF
NA,TRBV3-1/TRBV3-2,TRBJ1-2,NA,TGTGCCAGCAATCCTAGTGACCCGATCCGTGGCTACACCTTC,CASNPSDPIRGYTF
NA,TRBV5-1,TRBJ1-4,NA,TGCGCCAGCAGTTTGACAGGACCTAATGAAAAACTGTTTTTT,CASSLTGPNEKLFF
NA,TRBV27,TRBJ1-6,once,TGTGCCAGCAGTTTATTTCGCACATCAAATTCACCCCTCCACTTT,CASSLFRTSNSPLHF
TRBD1,TRBV7-7,TRBJ1-4,once,TGTGCCAGCAGCCAGGACAGGGGGGAAAAACTGTTTTTT,CASSQDRGEKLFF
NA,TRBV7-6,TRBJ2-7,NA,TGTGCCAGCAGCTTAGCTAGCCTGTCCTACGAGCAGTACTTC,CASSLASLSYEQYF
NA,TRBV6-6,TRBJ2-7,NA,TGTGCTAGCAGAGCAGGGCAAGAGCAGTACTTC,CASRAGQEQYF
TRBD1,TRBV7-2,TRBJ2-7,once,TGTGCCAGCAGCTGGGACAGGGGCTCCTACGAGCAGTACTTC,CASSWDRGSYEQYF
TRBD2,TRBV4-1,TRBJ2-5,NA,TGCGCCAGCAGCCAAGATAGAGAGAGGGGAGGGCAAGAGACCCAGTACTTC,CASSQDRERGGQETQYF